The 32 T cell receptor beta chains listed next were all sequenced from one sample in a study of blood T cell repertoires in COVID-19. The data were produced by immunoSEQ multiplex PCR, yet TCRdb's version contains in-frame clones alone and is incomplete. The sample holds roughly 280,000 clones; approximately 89% are singletons and the top ten take less than 3.5%. The sample was PBMCs or T cells enriched from blood (not recorded which). These receptors were obtained from a man between 35 and 55 years old who had been exposed to COVID-19.

This rearrangement joins TRBV19 to TRBJ2-6; 11 nucleotides line up with TRBD1. Looked up from germline, CDR1 is LNHDA and CDR2 is SQIVND (reference sequence). The trim removed 5 bases at V and 0 bases at J, leaving 6 bases unmatched. The CDR3 consists of 18 residues. Here the CDR3 DNA reads TGTGCCAGTAGTCTGGGACAGGGGGTTCTCTCTGGGGCCAACGTCCTGACTTTC. Translating it yields CASSLGQGVLSGANVLTF.

This chain connects TRBV27 to TRBJ2-7, with a possible D match to TRBD2 (6 bases). Germline CDR1 MNHEY, CDR2 SMNVEV (reference sequence). This CDR3 has 15 amino acids. V lost 9 bases and J lost 2, with 20 bases in between. The CDR3 here is CASRSTGVHPYEQYF. CDR3 in DNA: TGTGCCAGTAGGTCTACGGGAGTACATCCCTACGAGCAGTACTTC.

The chain recombines TRBV11-2 with TRBJ2-5; D ambiguous. Germline CDR1 is SGHAT and CDR2 is FQNNGV. V lost 2 bases and J lost 4, with 11 bases in between. This CDR3 region has 14 residues. The CDR3 sequence is CASSLSGRVETQYF. The CDR3 DNA reads as TGTGCCAGCAGCTTATCAGGCAGAGTAGAGACCCAGTACTTC.

J is TRBJ2-7 and V is TRBV7-2; D is perhaps TRBD2 (6 bases). V lost 3 bases and J 1 base, leaving 16 bases between the germline ends. This CDR3 region has 16 residues. Germline assignment: CDR1 SGHTA and CDR2 FQGNSA. This CDR3 is CASSFDLGTHSYEQYF. In nucleotides, the CDR3 is TGTGCCAGCAGCTTTGATTTAGGGACTCATTCCTACGAGCAGTACTTC.

The chain recombines TRBV30 with TRBJ1-6; 8 bases are shared with TRBD1. The CDR3 runs 13 residues. After removal of 4 bases from V and 14 bases from J, the junction contained 10 bases not matched to a gene. CDR1 is GTSNPN and CDR2 is SVGIG in the germline V gene (reference sequence). The CDR3 bases are TGTGCCTGGAACAGGGGGAAGGGGTTTACCCTCCACTTT. Its translation: CAWNRGKGFTLHF.

The genes are TRBV7-6 and TRBJ1-5; no firm D call. Deletions cut 0 bases from V and 0 bases from J, with 9 bases between. The CDR3 is made up of 16 amino acids. Germline loops: CDR1 SGHVS, CDR2 FNYEAQ. Here the CDR3 reads CASSLAGRNSNQPQHF. The CDR3 DNA follows: TGTGCCAGCAGCTTAGCGGGGAGGAATAGCAATCAGCCCCAGCATTTT.

This chain links TRBV11-2 with TRBJ1-2; weak D call: TRBD1 (5 bases). Trimming removed 0 bases from V and 9 bases from J, with 11 bases in between. The CDR3 has 13 amino acids. The germline V gene has CDR1 SGHAT and CDR2 FQNNGV. The CDR3 here is CASSLEGQGSYTF. The CDR3 DNA reads TGTGCCAGCAGCTTAGAGGGGCAGGGTAGCTACACCTTC.

The rearrangement joins TRBV7-6 to TRBJ2-4; 11 nucleotides line up with TRBD2. CDR3 length equals 19 residues. With 5 bases clipped from V and 0 bases from J, the junction kept 12 bases outside the gene matches. The germline V gene has CDR1 SGHVS and CDR2 FNYEAQ. Here the CDR3 DNA reads TGTGCCAGCAGCCCATCCGGGACTAGCGGAGCCAAAGCCAAAAACATTCAGTACTTC. This encodes CASSPSGTSGAKAKNIQYF.

This clone appeared a few times. The rearrangement links TRBV7-4 to TRBJ1-2; tentative D call: TRBD1 (5 bases). The V end was cut by 1 base, the J end by 7 bases, with 16 bases between. The CDR3 has 15 amino acids. Germline CDR1 SGHVT, CDR2 SQSDAQ. The CDR3 here is CASSLEGRVLCGYTF. CDR3 coding DNA: TGTGCCAGCAGCTTAGAGGGCAGGGTTTTGTGTGGCTACACCTTC.

This clone was observed a single time. This chain uses TRBV4-2 with TRBJ1-2, with 11 bases matching TRBD1. The V and J ends lost 1 base and 2 bases, in that order; junction bases with no gene match: 0. The germline gives CDR1 LGHNA, CDR2 YNFKEQ. This CDR3 spans 15 amino acids. This chain's CDR3 is CASSQGTGGNYGYTF. The CDR3 DNA reads as TGTGCCAGCAGCCAAGGGACAGGGGGCAACTATGGCTACACCTTC.

The table lists this clone with a count of one. The V gene is TRBV12-3 or TRBV12-4, the J gene TRBJ1-1; possible D gene TRBD1, 5 bases. This CDR3 is built from 13 residues. V was trimmed by 2 bases and J by 10 bases, leaving 14 bases between them. The CDR3 reads CASSLKSGGSAFF. CDR3 DNA: TGTGCCAGCAGTTTAAAGAGCGGGGGATCAGCTTTCTTT.

This sequence joins TRBV29-1 and TRBJ1-1, with D tentatively TRBD1 (5 bases). This CDR3 spans 13 amino acids. V lost 3 bases and J lost 2, with 10 bases in between. Looked up from germline, CDR1 is SQVTM and CDR2 is ANQGSEA. CDR3 loop: CSVDGGGNTEAFF. The DNA of the CDR3 is TGCAGCGTTGATGGGGGGGGAAACACTGAAGCTTTCTTT. Supplemented by reference TRBV29-1 and TRBJ1-1, the full variable domain reads SAVISQKPSRDICQRGTSLTIQCQVDSQVTMMFWYRQQPGQSLTLIATANQGSEATYESGFVIDKFPISRPNLTFSTLTVSNMSPEDSSIYLCSVDGGGNTEAFFGQGTRLTVV.

V usage is TRBV2 and J usage is TRBJ1-3; 7 bases are shared with TRBD1. The CDR3 is made up of 17 amino acids. The germline V gene encodes CDR1 SNHLY and CDR2 FYNNEI. V gave up 2 bases and J gave up 2 bases; unmatched junction bases: 9. This CDR3 is CASSELPPTGAGNTIYF. In nucleotides, the CDR3 is TGTGCCAGCAGTGAACTGCCACCTACAGGGGCTGGAAACACCATATATTTT.

The V gene is TRBV2, the J gene TRBJ2-5; D perhaps matches TRBD1 (5 bases). V lost 1 base, J lost 5 bases, and 17 bases lay in between. The germline V gene has CDR1 SNHLY and CDR2 FYNNEI. The CDR3 contains 16 residues. The CDR3 loop reads CASSEGQGEDWETQYF. CDR3 coding DNA: TGTGCCAGCAGTGAAGGGCAGGGTGAAGATTGGGAGACCCAGTACTTC. The full variable domain, in which reference TRBV2 and TRBJ2-5 provide the parts outside the CDR3, is EPEVTQTPSHQVTQMGQEVILRCVPISNHLYFYWYRQILGQKVEFLVSFYNNEISEKSEIFDDQFSVERPDGSNFTLKIRSTKLEDSAMYFCASSEGQGEDWETQYFGPGTRLLVL.

The V call is TRBV5-1, the J call TRBJ2-2; TRBD1 matches at 8 bases. V was pared by 9 bases and J by 4 bases, with 14 bases of the junction left unmatched. Germline V gene data show CDR1 as SGHRS and CDR2 as YFSETQ. The CDR3 runs 16 residues. Here the CDR3 reads CATAPLDRGVTGELFF. The CDR3 bases are TGCGCCACCGCCCCCCTAGACAGGGGTGTCACCGGGGAGCTGTTTTTT. Full variable domain (remainder filled in from reference TRBV5-1 and TRBJ2-2): KAGVTQTPRYLIKTRGQQVTLSCSPISGHRSVSWYQQTPGQGLQFLFEYFSETQRNKGNFPGRFSGRQFSNSRSEMNVSTLELGDSALYLCATAPLDRGVTGELFFGEGSRLTVL.

The CDR3 nucleotides are TGTGCCAGCAGCTCAGCGGGGGGGAACACCGGGGAGCTGTTTTTT. This encodes CASSSAGGNTGELFF. The rearrangement joins TRBV5-6 to TRBJ2-2, with 9 bases that match TRBD2. Germline assignment: CDR1 SGHDT and CDR2 YYEEEE. The CDR3 is made up of 15 amino acids. With V trimmed by 3 bases and J by 1 base, 1 base remained unmatched.

Only one count was recorded for this clone. The chain employs TRBV2 and TRBJ1-1; possibly TRBD1 for D (5 bases). The CDR3 contains 11 residues. Per germline, CDR1 SNHLY and CDR2 FYNNEI. V was shortened by 7 bases and J by 5 bases, with 8 bases between the two germline ends. The CDR3 spells CASMGGTEAFF. DNA of the CDR3: TGTGCCAGCATGGGGGGAACTGAAGCTTTCTTT. Full variable domain (missing parts from reference TRBV2 and TRBJ1-1): EPEVTQTPSHQVTQMGQEVILRCVPISNHLYFYWYRQILGQKVEFLVSFYNNEISEKSEIFDDQFSVERPDGSNFTLKIRSTKLEDSAMYFCASMGGTEAFFGQGTRLTVV.

In this sample, this clone turned up a few times. The chain couples TRBV18 to TRBJ1-2; maybe TRBD1 (6 bases). The CDR3 spans 18 residues. The germline CDR1 and CDR2 sequences are KGHSH and LQKENI. Deletions cut 6 bases from V and 0 bases from J, with 23 bases between. As DNA, the CDR3 is TGTGCCAGCTCGCGGACCGACAGGACCCTACACTCTAACTATGGCTACACCTTC. Protein product: CASSRTDRTLHSNYGYTF.

The chain links TRBV20-1 to TRBJ2-7; a possible D gene is TRBD1 (6 bases). Trimming left V 3 bases short and J 5 bases short, with 14 bases between. Germline lookup yields CDR1 DFQATT and CDR2 SNEGSKA (reference sequence). The CDR3 has 13 residues. CDR3 sequence (DNA): TGCAGTGCTAGTTGGCAGGGGTCCCACGAGCAGTACTTC. Encoded protein: CSASWQGSHEQYF.

The genes are TRBV28 and TRBJ2-6; unclear D gene. The germline CDR1 and CDR2 sequences are MDHEN and SYDVKM. The CDR3 extends over 13 amino acids. Trimming pared 7 bases from V and 2 bases from J, leaving 6 bases between. The CDR3 nucleotides are TGTGCCAGCATAACAGCTGGGGCCAACGTCCTGACTTTC. Translated: CASITAGANVLTF.

The J gene is TRBJ1-1, the V gene TRBV9; D may be TRBD1 (6 bases). The CDR3 extends over 16 amino acids. Trimming left V 2 bases short and J 4 bases short, with 18 bases between. Germline V CDR1 and CDR2: SGDLS, YYNGEE. CDR3 amino acids: CASSVSQITGTTEAFF. The CDR3 DNA follows: TGTGCCAGCAGCGTCTCCCAGATTACAGGGACCACTGAAGCTTTCTTT.

The chain is built from TRBV19 and TRBJ1-2, with TRBD1 as a possible D gene (5 bases). There are 16 residues in the CDR3. V dropped 8 bases and J dropped 0 bases, with 19 bases sitting between them. Germline CDR1 reads LNHDA; CDR2 reads SQIVND (reference sequence). DNA of the CDR3: TGTGCCAGTCGGGGGGGTCCGGGACTACCTAACTATGGCTACACCTTC. As protein: CASRGGPGLPNYGYTF.

This clone was recorded only once. The chain combines TRBV28 with TRBJ1-5, with D possibly TRBD1 on 5 matching bases. V gave up 5 bases and J gave up 7 bases, with 15 bases separating them. The CDR3 has 14 amino acids. Per the germline V gene, CDR1 is MDHEN and CDR2 is SYDVKM. In DNA, the CDR3 is TGTGCCAGCAGTCCTGGCAGGGTCGGACAGCCCCAGCATTTT. Encoded protein: CASSPGRVGQPQHF. Using reference TRBV28 and TRBJ1-5 for the parts outside the CDR3, the full variable domain is DVKVTQSSRYLVKRTGEKVFLECVQDMDHENMFWYRQDPGLGLRLIYFSYDVKMKEKGDIPEGYSVSREKKERFSLILESASTNQTSMYLCASSPGRVGQPQHFGDGTRLSIL.

The chain links TRBV28 to TRBJ2-2; 8 bases map to TRBD2. The germline CDR1 and CDR2 sequences are MDHEN and SYDVKM. J lost 1 base, V lost 2 bases, and 3 bases had no gene match. The length of the CDR3 is 16 residues. CDR3 bases: TGTGCCAGCAGTTTAGGTCTAGCGGGGAACACCGGGGAGCTGTTTTTT. As protein: CASSLGLAGNTGELFF.

About this clone itself: Other DNA sequences within the sample encode an identical CDR3. The chain recombines TRBV5-1 with TRBJ2-2, with 8 bases fitting TRBD1. Germline V CDR1 and CDR2: SGHRS, YFSETQ. This CDR3 contains 14 residues. The V gene end was trimmed by 2 bases and the J gene end by 5 bases; junction bases not matched to a gene: 2. CDR3 nucleotides: TGCGCCAGCAGCTTAACAGGGGGTACCGGGGAGCTGTTTTTT. It codes for CASSLTGGTGELFF.

This chain joins TRBV18 and TRBJ2-5, with 7 bases lining up with TRBD1. This CDR3 is built from 15 residues. Trimming at V came to 4 bases and at J to 3 bases, leaving 8 bases not matched to a gene. The germline V gene encodes CDR1 KGHSH and CDR2 LQKENI. CDR3 sequence reads: CASSRYRGQKETQYF. The CDR3 region has the DNA TGTGCCAGCTCACGGTATAGGGGACAGAAAGAGACCCAGTACTTC.

The chain recombines TRBV19 with TRBJ2-3; 14 positions agree with TRBD2. The CDR3 has 17 residues. From germline, CDR1 is LNHDA and CDR2 SQIVND (reference sequence). Unmatched junction bases numbered 9, after V lost 5 bases and J lost 5 bases. The CDR3 region has the DNA TGTGCCAGTAGTCCCCGACTAGCGGGAGGGAGAGAAGATACGCAGTATTTT. It encodes CASSPRLAGGREDTQYF.

V usage is TRBV5-6 and J usage is TRBJ2-7; D is unclear. Germline V gene lookup returns CDR1 SGHDT and CDR2 YYEEEE. The CDR3 runs 12 residues. The V and J ends lost 5 bases and 4 bases respectively, with 10 bases between them. In DNA, the CDR3 is TGTGCCAGCAGTTTCGCGAGGTACGAGCAGTACTTC. Translated: CASSFARYEQYF.

A remark on this clone: Other DNA sequences from this sample encode an identical CDR3 as well. V usage is TRBV2 and J usage is TRBJ2-5; 10 bases map to TRBD2. The germline CDR1 and CDR2 sequences are SNHLY and FYNNEI. The V and J ends lost 3 bases and 4 bases, in that order; junction bases with no gene match: 2. This CDR3 has 14 amino acids. CDR3: CASSDLAGGETQYF. The CDR3, as DNA: TGTGCCAGCAGTGACTTAGCGGGAGGAGAGACCCAGTACTTC.

This clone has just a few counts. The V gene is TRBV19, the J gene TRBJ1-4; 11 bases agree with TRBD1. V gave up 5 bases and J gave up 8 bases; unmatched junction bases: 10. Per germline, CDR1 LNHDA and CDR2 SQIVND (reference sequence). The CDR3 runs 16 residues. CDR3 amino acids: CASSSWTGGIVEKLFF. The DNA of the CDR3 is TGTGCCAGTAGTTCCTGGACAGGGGGCATCGTGGAAAAACTGTTTTTT.

V gene TRBV5-1 combines with J gene TRBJ2-3, with 8 nucleotides matching TRBD2. This CDR3 contains 15 residues. With V trimmed by 5 bases and J by 4 bases, 9 bases remained unmatched. Germline V gene lookup returns CDR1 SGHRS and CDR2 YFSETQ. The CDR3 bases are TGCGCCAGCAGAAACGGAAGCGGGAGCGCAGATACGCAGTATTTT. It yields the protein CASRNGSGSADTQYF.

As DNA, the CDR3 is TGTGCCAGCAGCCAAGTGGAGGGCGTGAATGAGCAGTTCTTC. Its translation is CASSQVEGVNEQFF. The chain combines TRBV14 with TRBJ2-1, with D maybe TRBD2 (6 bases). V was pared by 1 base and J by 7 bases, with 11 bases between. The CDR3 is 14 amino acids. The germline V gene has CDR1 SGHDN and CDR2 FVKESK.